This is a list of T cell receptor beta chains from one sample in a study of beta chain features in type 1 diabetes. Method: immunoSEQ multiplex PCR; TCRdb's copy keeps in-frame clones and lacks some. Found here are fewer than 550,000 clones, more than 9.5% of them singletons; the top ten hold roughly 0.046%. Source material: naive CD4+ T cells from blood. These receptors all stem from a woman between 18 and 30 years old in good health. The CDR3 runs from the conserved cysteine through the conserved F or W. A D gene is named only where the DNA matches it firmly. Not all rows give a size; the values are once, few, many and, for expanded clones, a class.

14	TRBV6-1	-	TRBJ2-7	-	CASSVVTGPYEQYF	TGTGCCAGCAGTGTGGTCACGGGTCCCTACGAGCAGTACTTC
16	TRBV2	-	TRBJ2-3	TRBD1	CASSEFGTVSTDTQYF	TGTGCCAGCAGTGAATTCGGGACAGTAAGCACAGATACGCAGTATTTT
14	TRBV2	few	TRBJ2-1	TRBD2	CASSGLAGGNEQFF	TGTGCCAGCAGTGGGTTAGCGGGAGGTAATGAGCAGTTCTTC
14	TRBV29-1	few	TRBJ2-5	TRBD1	CSVARTGYGETQYF	TGCAGCGTTGCCCGGACAGGGTATGGGGAGACCCAGTACTTC
15	TRBV5-4	few	TRBJ1-1	-	CASSLDPRDDTFAFF	TGTGCCAGCAGCTTGGACCCTCGAGATGACACTTTCGCTTTCTTT
14	TRBV29-1	-	TRBJ2-3	TRBD2	CSVKTSGSADTQYF	TGCAGCGTTAAGACTAGCGGGAGCGCAGATACGCAGTATTTT
12	TRBV28	few	TRBJ1-1	-	CASSSGNTEAFF	TGTGCCAGCAGTTCAGGGAACACTGAAGCTTTCTTT
14	TRBV19	few	TRBJ1-5	-	CASTLRLSDQPQHF	TGTGCCAGTACCCTGCGGTTGTCCGATCAGCCCCAGCATTTT
16	TRBV28	few	TRBJ2-6	-	CASRELGRAGANVLTF	TGTGCCAGCAGGGAGTTGGGGCGAGCTGGGGCCAACGTCCTGACTTTC
15	TRBV2	-	TRBJ2-7	-	CASSIEQGYSYEQYF	TGTGCCAGCAGTATAGAGCAGGGTTATAGCTACGAGCAGTACTTC
14	TRBV2	few	TRBJ2-1	TRBD2	CASRGTSGINEQFF	TGTGCCAGCAGAGGGACTAGCGGAATAAATGAGCAGTTCTTC
16	TRBV15	-	TRBJ1-2	-	CATSRDRAVIGYGYTF	TGTGCCACCAGCAGAGACCGGGCGGTGATTGGCTATGGCTACACCTTC
16	TRBV9	few	TRBJ1-2	TRBD1	CASSAHDRGINYGYTF	TGTGCCAGCAGCGCCCACGACAGGGGGATTAACTATGGCTACACCTTC
17	TRBV27	few	TRBJ1-2	-	CASSSPTRDGERYGYTF	TGTGCCAGCAGTTCCCCAACCCGGGACGGGGAAAGGTACGGCTACACCTTC
14	TRBV7-2	-	TRBJ2-2	TRBD1	CASSLGQGRRELFF	TGTGCCAGCAGCTTAGGACAGGGACGACGGGAGCTGTTTTTT
13	TRBV7-2	-	TRBJ1-1	-	CASSLRGYTEAFF	TGTGCCAGCAGCTTAAGAGGGTACACTGAAGCTTTCTTT
14	TRBV7-3	few	TRBJ1-1	TRBD1	CASSLRGGATEAFF	TGTGCCAGCAGCTTACGAGGGGGCGCGACTGAAGCTTTCTTT
15	TRBV10-3	few	TRBJ2-1	-	CAISENAMSYNEQFF	TGTGCCATCAGTGAGAATGCCATGTCCTACAATGAGCAGTTCTTC
16	TRBV7-2	-	TRBJ1-2	TRBD1	CASSLTTGSRAYGYTF	TGTGCCAGCAGCTTAACGACAGGGTCCAGGGCCTATGGCTACACCTTC
15	TRBV7-8	few	TRBJ2-1	TRBD1	CASSSDRGSYNEQFF	TGTGCCAGCAGCTCGGACAGGGGCTCCTACAATGAGCAGTTCTTC
13	TRBV5-1	few	TRBJ2-5	-	CASSLVRQETQYF	TGCGCCAGCAGCTTGGTACGACAAGAGACCCAGTACTTC
14	TRBV11-1	once	TRBJ2-1	-	CASSLYRGVDEQFF	TGTGCCAGCAGCTTATATAGGGGGGTGGATGAGCAGTTCTTC
14	TRBV7-9	-	TRBJ1-4	-	CASTKMGVGEKLFF	TGTGCCAGCACCAAGATGGGGGTAGGGGAAAAACTGTTTTTT
13	TRBV18	-	TRBJ2-1	-	CASSLRQFNEQFF	TGTGCCAGCTCACTAAGACAGTTCAATGAGCAGTTCTTC
19	TRBV15	once	TRBJ2-6	-	CATSRGRTGQYSGANVLTF	TGTGCCACCAGCAGAGGGCGCACAGGCCAATATTCTGGGGCCAACGTCCTGACTTTC
12	TRBV28	few	TRBJ2-5	TRBD1	CASQAGGETQYF	TGTGCCAGCCAGGCAGGGGGAGAGACCCAGTACTTC
17	TRBV7-9	few	TRBJ2-2	-	CASSLAKLSGNTGELFF	TGTGCCAGCAGCTTAGCTAAGTTGTCGGGGAACACCGGGGAGCTGTTTTTT
15	TRBV7-8	-	TRBJ1-2	-	CASSLARIGWYGYTF	TGTGCCAGCAGCTTAGCGCGAATAGGGTGGTATGGCTACACCTTC
13	TRBV14	-	TRBJ1-6	-	CASSQGLDSPLHF	TGTGCCAGCAGCCAGGGGTTGGATTCACCCCTCCACTTT
11	TRBV30	few	TRBJ1-4	-	CAWSANEKLFF	TGTGCCTGGAGTGCGAATGAAAAACTGTTTTTT
14	TRBV28	few	TRBJ2-3	-	CASSGWVGTDTQYF	TGTGCCAGCAGCGGCTGGGTGGGCACAGATACGCAGTATTTT
10	TRBV29-1	few	TRBJ1-1	-	CSSQNTEAFF	TGCAGCTCTCAGAACACTGAAGCTTTCTTT
14	TRBV25-1	few	TRBJ1-2	-	CASSEGKGGNGYTF	TGTGCCAGCAGTGAAGGGAAAGGAGGAAATGGCTACACCTTC
15	TRBV6-5	-	TRBJ2-5	-	CASSYSGRLQETQYF	TGTGCCAGCAGTTACTCCGGCAGACTCCAAGAGACCCAGTACTTC
12	TRBV14	-	TRBJ2-7	-	CASSQVGYEQYF	TGTGCCAGCAGCCAAGTGGGCTACGAGCAGTACTTC
17	TRBV7-4	-	TRBJ1-5	TRBD1	CASSLVGTGIRRQPQHF	TGTGCCAGCAGCTTAGTAGGGACAGGGATCCGTCGTCAGCCCCAGCATTTT
15	TRBV6-5	few	TRBJ2-1	TRBD1	CASSYSLGTENEQFF	TGTGCCAGCAGTTACTCCTTGGGGACAGAGAATGAGCAGTTCTTC
14	TRBV2	-	TRBJ2-5	-	CASSEIPGEETQYF	TGTGCCAGCAGTGAAATACCCGGTGAGGAGACCCAGTACTTC
13	TRBV15	few	TRBJ1-6	-	CASRSSYNSPLHF	TGTGCCTCCCGGAGCTCCTATAATTCACCCCTCCACTTT
16	TRBV9	-	TRBJ2-5	-	CARTSGTGGDQETQYF	TGTGCCAGAACTAGCGGGACAGGGGGAGACCAAGAGACCCAGTACTTC
13	TRBV9	-	TRBJ2-1	-	CASSGGGVNEQFF	TGTGCCAGCAGCGGAGGAGGGGTAAATGAGCAGTTCTTC
13	TRBV28	-	TRBJ1-2	-	CASTSGTPRGYTF	TGTGCCAGCACCTCTGGGACGCCACGGGGCTACACCTTC
12	TRBV28	-	TRBJ2-7	TRBD1	CASSLRTGDQYF	TGTGCCAGCAGTTTGCGGACAGGGGATCAGTACTTC
15	TRBV4-3	-	TRBJ2-1	-	CASSQRQGDWNEQFF	TGCGCCAGCAGCCAGAGGCAGGGCGATTGGAATGAGCAGTTCTTC
12	TRBV2	few	TRBJ1-5	-	CASRPDNQPQHF	TGTGCCAGCAGGCCAGATAATCAGCCCCAGCATTTT
16	TRBV11-2	-	TRBJ2-2	-	CASSLGRLAPTGELFF	TGTGCCAGCAGCTTAGGAAGGCTAGCGCCCACCGGGGAGCTGTTTTTT
14	TRBV4-3	-	TRBJ2-3	-	CASSQVVLTDTQYF	TGCGCCAGCAGCCAAGTTGTCCTCACAGATACGCAGTATTTT
16	TRBV7-6	few	TRBJ1-4	-	CASSLEQRATNEKLFF	TGTGCCAGCAGCTTGGAGCAGCGAGCTACTAATGAAAAACTGTTTTTT
15	TRBV5-1	-	TRBJ2-3	TRBD2	CATQNSGDLRDTQYF	TGCGCCACCCAAAATAGCGGGGACCTAAGGGATACGCAGTATTTT
15	TRBV7-3	-	TRBJ2-3	TRBD1	CASSTQGWDTDTQYF	TGTGCCAGCAGCACACAGGGGTGGGACACAGATACGCAGTATTTT
16	TRBV29-1	-	TRBJ2-5	TRBD1	CSVEDRFRDRERTQYF	TGCAGCGTTGAAGATCGATTCCGAGACAGGGAAAGGACCCAGTACTTC
16	TRBV7-2	-	TRBJ2-1	TRBD2	CASSFNRLAGGHEQFF	TGTGCCAGCAGCTTTAACCGACTAGCGGGAGGCCATGAGCAGTTCTTC